This T cell receptor (beta chain) was retrieved from a study of CD8 T cells in Susac syndrome. This CDR3 is built from 15 residues. The V and J ends lost 0 bases and 11 bases, in that order; junction bases with no gene match: 10. CDR1 LGHNA and CDR2 YSLEER come from the germline V gene. Random hexamers primed reverse transcription of about 0.45 to 1 ug RNA. MiXCR, run by TCRdb on the immunoSEQ multiplex PCR reads, gives a single entry per CDR3 protein. The table has 130,000 or so distinct CDR3 sequences, roughly 76% seen once. This sequence originates from a human donor with multiple sclerosis. Sequencing was performed on CD8+ T cells from PBMCs. The V call is TRBV4-3, the J call TRBJ2-1, with 7 nucleotides matching TRBD2. CDR3 sequence: CASSQDSWLADQQFF. The CDR3 coding sequence is TGCGCCAGCAGCCAAGATAGTTGGCTAGCGGATCAGCAGTTCTTC.